Listed below are T cell receptor beta chains from one sample, sequenced in a study of radiotherapy plus CTLA-4 blockade in lung cancer. Profiling relied on immunoSEQ multiplex PCR, and the TCRdb table lists in-frame clones only, not all of them. The sample has just over 60,000 clones, 70% to 80% seen once. Sequencing was performed on peripheral blood, taken from a patient treated with radiotherapy plus ipilimumab. Receptor source: a human donor with non-small cell lung cancer who had a complete response to radiotherapy plus ipilimumab. Each CDR3 is given with its conserved first and last residue. The D gene is left open where the match is weak. Rows may omit the clone size; those that give it use once, few, many or a size class.

>NA|TRBJ1-1|NA|TRBV13
TGTGCCAGCAGCCCCTCCGGGCTCAACACTGAAGCTTTCTTT
CASSPSGLNTEAFF
>NA|TRBJ1-1|NA|TRBV6-5
TGTGCCAGCACTCGTGGAGGGCCAAACACTGAAGCTTTCTTT
CASTRGGPNTEAFF
>TRBD1|TRBJ2-4|NA|TRBV29-1
TGCAGCGCTAGGACAGGGGGCAAAAACATTCAGTACTTC
CSARTGGKNIQYF
>NA|TRBJ1-3|NA|TRBV10-1
TGCGCCAGCAGTGCAGGGGACTCTGGAAACACCATATATTTT
CASSAGDSGNTIYF
>NA|TRBJ1-2|NA|TRBV6-5
TGTGCCAGCAGTTACGCTCGGTCTAACTATGGCTACACCTTC
CASSYARSNYGYTF
>TRBD2|TRBJ2-2|NA|TRBV5-1
TGCGCCAGCAGCTGGACTAGCGGGGGGCTATACACCGGGGAGCTGTTTTTT
CASSWTSGGLYTGELFF
>NA|TRBJ1-2|NA|TRBV25-1
TGTGCCAGCAGTGAGCCACTTTTGTCAGGAGCAGGCGGCTACACCTTC
CASSEPLLSGAGGYTF
>NA|TRBJ2-1|NA|TRBV27
TGTGCCAGCAGTAGGTCCGGAGGCCACCCCCTCTACAATGAGCAGTTCTTC
CASSRSGGHPLYNEQFF
>NA|TRBJ2-1|NA|TRBV11-2
TGTGCCAGCAGCTCCCCTTTGAGGGCAGGGGAGTTCTTC
CASSSPLRAGEFF
>NA|TRBJ2-7|once|TRBV21-1
TGTGCCAGCAGTCCGATAGTCCAGGGGATCGCCTACGAGCAGTACTTC
CASSPIVQGIAYEQYF
>NA|TRBJ2-3|few|TRBV7-2
TGTGCCAGCAGCTTAACAGATACGCAGTATTTT
CASSLTDTQYF
>TRBD2|TRBJ2-7|NA|TRBV19
TGTGCCAGTAGGCGGGGGACGGGAACCGGGGAGCAGTACTTC
CASRRGTGTGEQYF
>NA|TRBJ1-1|NA|TRBV13
TGTGCCAGCAGCCTTAACAGGAGACCTGGAGCTTTCTTT
CASSLNRRPGAFF
>NA|TRBJ1-1|NA|TRBV6-5
TGTGCCAGCGAGCAGAGGGGGGTTTACACTGAAGCTTTCTTT
CASEQRGVYTEAFF
>NA|TRBJ2-5|NA|TRBV19
TGTGCCAGTAGTATGGAAAGGTTAGAGACCCAGTACTTC
CASSMERLETQYF
>TRBD2|TRBJ2-1|few|TRBV10-1
TGCGCCAGCAGTGAGTCCAGGGCGGGGGGGCAAAATGAGCAGTTCTTC
CASSESRAGGQNEQFF
>NA|TRBJ1-5|NA|TRBV30
TGTGCCTGGAGCCTGGACGCTGGCAATCAGCCCCAGCATTTT
CAWSLDAGNQPQHF
>NA|TRBJ2-3|NA|TRBV5-6
TGTGCCAGCAGCTTGGACTCTAACACAGATACGCAGTATTTT
CASSLDSNTDTQYF
>TRBD2|TRBJ2-1|NA|TRBV25-1
TGTGCCAGCAGACATAGCGGGAGGGGCTCCTACAATGAGCAGTTCTTC
CASRHSGRGSYNEQFF
>NA|TRBJ2-5|NA|TRBV5-4
TGTGCCAGCAGCTCCCAAGAGACCCAGTACTTC
CASSSQETQYF
>TRBD1|TRBJ2-1|NA|TRBV4-1
TGCGCCAGCAGCCAAGACCCAACAGGGGTCAATGAGCAGTTCTTC
CASSQDPTGVNEQFF
>NA|TRBJ1-1|NA|TRBV25-1
TGTGCCAGCAGTGAAGCCGACTACACTGAAGCTTTCTTT
CASSEADYTEAFF
>NA|TRBJ1-2|NA|TRBV2
TGTGCCAGCCTCCGGGACGCCACAAACTATGGCTACACCTTC
CASLRDATNYGYTF
>TRBD1|TRBJ1-1|NA|TRBV6-6
TGTGCCAGTCGACAGGGGGAAACTGAAGCTTTCTTT
CASRQGETEAFF
>TRBD2|TRBJ2-1|NA|TRBV11-2
TGTGCCAGCAGGGTTAGCGGGAGGAGGTCCTACAATGAGCAGTTCTTC
CASRVSGRRSYNEQFF
>TRBD1|TRBJ1-2|NA|TRBV27
TGTGCCAGCAGTTTAAGGGTGGGGACAGGGGCGCTAGCGGGAAAAGGCTACACCTTC
CASSLRVGTGALAGKGYTF
>TRBD2|TRBJ2-5|NA|TRBV5-1
TGCGCCAGCAGCTGGAAGAGCGGGGGGGAAGAGACCCAGTACTTC
CASSWKSGGEETQYF
>NA|TRBJ2-5|NA|TRBV15
TGTGCCACCAGCAGAGATTGGGGTAGCCAAGAGACCCAGTACTTC
CATSRDWGSQETQYF
>NA|TRBJ2-6|NA|TRBV5-1
TGCGCCAGCAGCTTGCAGGGAACGGCCTCTGGGGCCAACGTCCTGACTTTC
CASSLQGTASGANVLTF
>TRBD2|TRBJ2-7|NA|TRBV28
TGTGCCAGCAGTTCCCCTGGACTAGCGGGGGACCTCTACGAGCAGTACTTC
CASSSPGLAGDLYEQYF
>NA|TRBJ1-6|few|TRBV5-1
TGCGCCAGCAGCTTGGTGGTTTTGGACAGAAGTTCACCCCTCCACTTT
CASSLVVLDRSSPLHF
>NA|TRBJ2-3|NA|TRBV9
TGTGCCAGCAGTCGGGACGGCCTCACAGATACGCAGTATTTT
CASSRDGLTDTQYF
>TRBD1|TRBJ1-2|NA|TRBV5-4
TGTGCCAGCAGCTCTCCGGGACAGGACCCCTATGGCTACACCTTC
CASSSPGQDPYGYTF
>TRBD2|TRBJ2-3|NA|TRBV4-3
TGCGCCAGCAGTCTAGCGGGACAACGCGGAGATACGCAGTATTTT
CASSLAGQRGDTQYF
>TRBD2|TRBJ2-1|NA|TRBV4-1
TGCGCCAGCAGCCAGGTACGAATAATAGGCGGGAGCTCCTACAATGAGCAGTTCTTC
CASSQVRIIGGSSYNEQFF
>NA|TRBJ2-3|once|TRBV6-5
TGTGCCAGCAGTTATGTTTTTGGAGATACGCAGTATTTT
CASSYVFGDTQYF
>NA|TRBJ1-1|NA|TRBV19
TGTGCCAGTAGTCTGGGACCCGAGAACACTGAAGCTTTCTTT
CASSLGPENTEAFF
>NA|TRBJ1-4|NA|TRBV7-2
TGTGCCAGCACCCAAACCCCCCGGAGTGAAAAACTGTTTTTT
CASTQTPRSEKLFF
>TRBD2|TRBJ2-3|NA|TRBV10-1
TGCGCCAGCAGTGGTAGCGGGAGCAATACGCAGTATTTT
CASSGSGSNTQYF
>TRBD1|TRBJ1-4|NA|TRBV2
TGTGCCAGCAGTCAAGACAGGGCCGATGAAAAACTGTTTTTT
CASSQDRADEKLFF
>NA|TRBJ2-1|NA|TRBV7-9
TGTGCCAGCAGCTTAGCTGCCCGCCCTGAGCAGTTCTTC
CASSLAARPEQFF
>TRBD1|TRBJ1-2|NA|TRBV7-2
TGTGCCAGCAGCTCCCCCCCTCCGGGACAGAGCTTCTATGGCTACACCTTC
CASSSPPPGQSFYGYTF
>NA|TRBJ2-5|NA|TRBV5-1
TGCGCCAGCAGCTTGGAAGGAAACCAAGAGACCCAGTACTTC
CASSLEGNQETQYF
>NA|TRBJ2-3|NA|TRBV27
TGTGCCAGCAGTTTGCGTCACACAGATACGCAGTATTTT
CASSLRHTDTQYF
>NA|TRBJ2-7|once|TRBV10-3
TGTGCCATCAGTGGACAGAGAGCTGCCCACGAGCAGTACTTC
CAISGQRAAHEQYF
>TRBD1|TRBJ1-2|NA|TRBV7-9
TGTGCCAGCAGCTCCTGGACAGGGGTGGGCTACACCTTC
CASSSWTGVGYTF
>NA|TRBJ2-3|NA|TRBV7-9
TGTGCCAGCACCCATAACCGGGCAAGCGCCGACACAGATACGCAGTATTTT
CASTHNRASADTDTQYF
>NA|TRBJ1-6|once|TRBV7-2
TGTGCCAGCAGCTTAGTATCGGTCTATAATTCACCCCTCCACTTT
CASSLVSVYNSPLHF
>TRBD1|TRBJ2-2|NA|TRBV29-1
TGCAGCGCCGGACAGGGCTACACCGGGGAGCTGTTTTTT
CSAGQGYTGELFF
>TRBD1|TRBJ1-5|NA|TRBV18
TGTGCCAGCTCACCGGGAGGGGGCGGACAGCCCCAGCATTTT
CASSPGGGGQPQHF
>NA|TRBJ2-7|few|TRBV7-9
TGTGCCAGCAGCTTTAGTTTCTACGAGCAGTACTTC
CASSFSFYEQYF
>NA|TRBJ1-4|NA|TRBV5-4
TGTGCCAGCAGCTTGGCCGGGACAACTAATGAAAAACTGTTTTTT
CASSLAGTTNEKLFF
>NA|TRBJ1-2|NA|TRBV14
TGTGCCAGCAGCCAAGACTCTGTAAGCGGTGGCTACACCTTC
CASSQDSVSGGYTF
>NA|TRBJ1-1|NA|TRBV4-1
TGCGCCAGCAGCCGAGTACTTAACAGGGACTTGAACACTGAAGCTTTCTTT
CASSRVLNRDLNTEAFF
>NA|TRBJ1-6|few|TRBV30
TGTGCCTGGAGGTGGTTGGGTTCACCCCTCCACTTT
CAWRWLGSPLHF
>NA|TRBJ1-2|few|TRBV19
TGTGCCAGTAGTAACGGGATCTATGGCTACACCTTC
CASSNGIYGYTF
>NA|TRBJ2-5|NA|TRBV2
TGTGCCAGCAGTCCAGACACGCTGGGAGAGACCCAGTACTTC
CASSPDTLGETQYF
>NA|TRBJ1-5|NA|TRBV5-4
TGTGCCAGCAGCTTGGTGGGGGGATATCAGCCCCAGCATTTT
CASSLVGGYQPQHF
>NA|TRBJ1-2|NA|TRBV25-1
TGTGCCAGCAGTGAACAGTCCTATGGCTACACCTTC
CASSEQSYGYTF
>NA|TRBJ1-5|once|TRBV27
TGTGCCAGCAGTGCCCGGACGGGTAACGAGCCCCAGCATTTT
CASSARTGNEPQHF